A single TCR beta chain is shown here with its context. TCRdb keeps only in-frame clones here, not all; method: immunoSEQ multiplex PCR. The sample lists approximately 97,000 clones, 90% occurring once. The data stem from a study of T cell changes during pregnancy in multiple sclerosis. Per the germline V gene, CDR1 is SGHTA and CDR2 is FQGNSA. The CDR3 totals 15 residues. The V and J ends lost 4 bases and 4 bases, in that order; junction bases with no gene match: 6. Source: peripheral blood, taken in the second trimester of pregnancy. The sequence was obtained from a female donor in good health, enrolled as a control in a pregnancy study. This chain uses TRBV7-2 with TRBJ2-1; TRBD2 agrees at 8 bases. CDR3 amino acids: CASSSERGLYNEQFF. CDR3 in DNA: TGTGCCAGCAGCTCTGAGCGGGGGTTGTACAATGAGCAGTTCTTC. Combining the CDR3 with reference TRBV7-2 and TRBJ2-1 gives the whole variable domain GAGVSQSPSNKVTEKGKDVELRCDPISGHTALYWYRQSLGQGLEFLIYFQGNSAPDKSGLPSDRFSAERTGGSVSTLTIQRTQQEDSAVYLCASSSERGLYNEQFFGPGTRLTVL.